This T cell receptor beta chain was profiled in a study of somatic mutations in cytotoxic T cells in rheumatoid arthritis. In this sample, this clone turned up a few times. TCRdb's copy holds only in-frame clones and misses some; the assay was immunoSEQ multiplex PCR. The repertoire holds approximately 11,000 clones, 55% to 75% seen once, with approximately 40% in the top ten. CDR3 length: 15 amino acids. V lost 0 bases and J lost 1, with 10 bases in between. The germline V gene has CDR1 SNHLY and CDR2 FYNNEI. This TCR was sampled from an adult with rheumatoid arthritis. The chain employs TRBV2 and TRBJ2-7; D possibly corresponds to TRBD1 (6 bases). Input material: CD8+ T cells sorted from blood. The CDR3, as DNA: TGTGCCAGCAGTGAAGCGGCCGGGACATCCTACGAGCAGTACTTC. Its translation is CASSEAAGTSYEQYF.